The source of this TCR beta chain is a study of tumor-infiltrating lymphocytes in primary liver carcinoma. Total RNA and DNA came together from roughly 20-30 mg of bulk tissue without cell sorting. Tumor samples uniformly had over 90% viable tumor cells. The CDR3 sequence is 18 residues long. J gave up 0 bases and V 0 bases, and 7 bases lay outside the gene matches. Germline CDR1 reads SGHRS; CDR2 reads YFSETQ. Researchers generated TCR beta cDNA from around 0.55 ug of total RNA, relying on a constant-region primer. Amplification in three nested multiplex PCR rounds with slightly modified ARM-PCR gave rise to TCR beta libraries. TRBV1-TRBV30 forward primers and a C-beta reverse primer were used in the first two PCR rounds, which each ran for around 10 cycles. TCRdb used MiXCR to reprocess the multiplex PCR reads, holding one entry per CDR3 protein. This sample has approximately 110,000 distinct CDR3 sequences; 64% occur once, and the top ten carry approximately 8%.

The receptor was derived from a woman aged 60-75 years with primary liver carcinoma and hepatitis B virus infection. The rearrangement uses TRBV5-1 and TRBJ2-1, with TRBD2 matching over 9 bases. The sequencing input was liver tumor tissue from sampling region 3. Subset defined: tumor region T3, left-lateral pole. The CDR3 loop is CASSLGLADLSSYNEQFF. CDR3 nucleotides: TGCGCCAGCAGCTTGGGACTAGCGGACCTTAGCTCCTACAATGAGCAGTTCTTC.